The next 8 T cell receptor beta chains were all read from a single sample in a study of blood T cell repertoires in COVID-19. This table comes from immunoSEQ multiplex PCR, and its TCRdb copy is limited to in-frame clones, with some not included. The sample lists 180,000 or so clones; more than 65% were seen once. What was sequenced was PBMCs or T cells enriched from blood (not recorded which). The receptors were sampled from a man aged 40-49 years who had recovered from COVID-19.

This clone turned up a few times. The DNA for the CDR3 is TGTGCCAGCAGCATATCAGGGGGCGCGGGCTATGGCTACACCTTC. Amino acids: CASSISGGAGYGYTF. This chain joins TRBV7-2 and TRBJ1-2, with 8 bases matching TRBD1. The germline V gene has CDR1 SGHTA and CDR2 FQGNSA. The junction had 9 bases not matched to a gene; V was cut back by 5 bases and J by 4 bases. The CDR3 contains 15 residues.

The V call is TRBV4-2, the J call TRBJ2-5, with 15 bases identical to TRBD2. Germline CDR1 is LGHNA and CDR2 is YNFKEQ. CDR3 length: 20 residues. Trimming took 1 base from V and 1 from J; bases not matched to a gene: 10. The chain's CDR3 is CASSQGPWTSGGAPQETQYF. The CDR3 nucleotides are TGTGCCAGCAGCCAAGGCCCCTGGACTAGCGGGGGGGCCCCCCAAGAGACCCAGTACTTC.

Concerning this clone itself: The junction shows a germline mismatch at one end, possibly a read error. The V gene is TRBV7-7, the J gene TRBJ2-2, with D maybe TRBD2 (5 bases). The CDR3 length is 15 residues. Germline assignment: CDR1 SSHAT and CDR2 FNYEAQ (reference sequence). The CDR3 DNA follows: TGTGCTAGCAGCCCCCGGGAACTAGGCACCGGGGAGCTGTTTTTT. It codes for CASSPRELGTGELFF.

The rearrangement joins TRBV5-1 to TRBJ2-5, with TRBD2 as a possible D gene (6 bases). V lost 4 bases and J lost 5, with 18 bases in between. The CDR3 totals 15 residues. Germline CDR1 SGHRS, CDR2 YFSETQ. The DNA of the CDR3 is TGCGCCAGCAGCCCTACCCCTAAAAGCGGGGAGACCCAGTACTTC. As protein: CASSPTPKSGETQYF.

The chain recombines TRBV9 with TRBJ1-3; D remains ambiguous. Trimming removed 1 base at V and 0 bases at J, with 11 bases between. The germline V gene has CDR1 SGDLS and CDR2 YYNGEE. There are 16 residues in the CDR3. CDR3 bases: TGTGCCAGCAGCGTAAATCCGGGGAACTCTGGAAACACCATATATTTT. Translated, it gives CASSVNPGNSGNTIYF.

The V call is TRBV2, the J call TRBJ2-7; TRBD2 agrees at 7 bases. Unmatched junction bases numbered 13, after V lost 10 bases and J lost 7 bases. This CDR3 spans 13 amino acids. Germline V gene sequence: CDR1 SNHLY, CDR2 FYNNEI. CDR3 sequence: CAKVLATELEQYF. DNA for the CDR3: TGTGCCAAGGTACTAGCGACTGAGTTAGAGCAGTACTTC.

This clone was seen just once. The V call is TRBV19, the J call TRBJ1-5; D uncertain. With 9 bases removed from V and 0 bases from J, the gap between germline ends came to 12 bases. This CDR3 spans 14 amino acids. Germline V gives CDR1 LNHDA, CDR2 SQIVND (reference sequence). The CDR3 sequence is CASSVSYSNQPQHF. Here the CDR3 DNA reads TGTGCCAGCTCCGTCTCCTATAGCAATCAGCCCCAGCATTTT.

This clone came up a few times. The chain is built from TRBV11-2 and TRBJ1-5, with TRBD1 as a possible D gene (5 bases). From germline, CDR1 is SGHAT and CDR2 FQNNGV. The CDR3 runs 13 residues. V lost 5 bases to trimming and J lost 7 bases, with 12 bases between them. In DNA, the CDR3 is TGTGCCAGCAGCGCCAGGGAGGGGCAGCCCCAGCATTTT. It specifies CASSAREGQPQHF. The full variable domain, completed using reference TRBV11-2 and TRBJ1-5, is EAGVAQSPRYKIIEKRQSVAFWCNPISGHATLYWYQQILGQGPKLLIQFQNNGVVDDSQLPKDRFSAERLKGVDSTLKIQPAKLEDSAVYLCASSAREGQPQHFGDGTRLSIL.